Below, one T cell receptor (beta chain) is given with its context. Antigen unknown. The sample comes from a study of CD8 T cells in ankylosing spondylitis. Study-wide results and limits: Relatively rare in peripheral blood, disease-linked clones were also CD8+. Blood of patients with ankylosing spondylitis appeared to be characterized by a TCR beta motif of eight highly homologous variants. Some motif variants had been reported before (in reactive arthritis synovial fluid and blood).

TCR beta libraries were made by quantitative 5'-RACE with molecular barcodes. TCRdb reprocessed the 5' RACE reads with MiXCR, giving one entry per CDR3 protein. This table holds fewer than 650,000 distinct CDR3 sequences, 10% to 15% found once. The CDR3 has 11 residues. V shed 2 bases and J shed 12 bases, with 10 bases lying between them. Germline CDR1 is SEHNR and CDR2 is FQNEAQ (reference sequence). The genes are TRBV7-9 and TRBJ1-1; the D gene is possibly TRBD1 (6 bases). Material: blood, either unsorted or a sorted T cell fraction (not recorded which). The TCR originated in a male donor with ankylosing spondylitis. CDR3 protein: CASSLKDSPFF. The CDR3 nucleotides are TGTGCCAGCAGCTTAAAGGACAGCCCTTTCTTT.